A single sample gave rise to the 3 T cell receptor beta chains below, sequenced in a study of blood T cell repertoires in COVID-19. Measured with immunoSEQ multiplex PCR; TCRdb has only the in-frame clones, and not every one. The data show 400,000 to 550,000 clones, around 88% seen once. Sequencing input: peripheral blood. These TCRs come from a woman in her 30s with acute or convalescent COVID-19.

This rearrangement joins TRBV19 to TRBJ2-2; 8 bases match TRBD2. The ends lost 5 bases at V and 6 bases at J; junction bases unmatched: 8. CDR1 and CDR2 (germline): LNHDA, SQIVND (reference sequence). The CDR3 extends over 15 amino acids. The CDR3 spells CASSLSGGHSGELFF. The DNA of the CDR3 is TGTGCCAGTAGTTTGTCGGGGGGGCACTCCGGGGAGCTGTTTTTT.

The sample holds a few counts of this clone. The V gene is TRBV6-1, the J gene TRBJ2-1, with TRBD2 matching 10 bases. The V gene's germline CDR1 is MNHNS and CDR2 SASEGT. This CDR3 spans 16 amino acids. Trimming removed 4 bases from V and 4 bases from J; junction bases left unmatched: 7. Here the CDR3 DNA reads TGTGCCAGCAGTGGGCACCTAGCGGGGGATTACAATGAGCAGTTCTTC. Its protein is CASSGHLAGDYNEQFF.

This chain uses TRBV5-4 with TRBJ1-6; D ambiguous. Trimming cost V 6 bases and J 7 bases, with 17 bases left between them. From germline, CDR1 is SGHNT and CDR2 YYREEE (reference sequence). The CDR3 totals 15 residues. The CDR3 DNA is TGTGCCAGCACATTATGTATTGAGGTAAATTCACCCCTCCACTTT. Translation: CASTLCIEVNSPLHF.